This T cell receptor (beta chain) was captured in a study of cytomegalovirus exposure and HLA in healthy donors. The V gene's germline CDR1 is SGHRS and CDR2 YFSETQ. This CDR3 has 14 amino acids. Germline trimming cut 4 bases from V and 4 bases from J; bases unmatched to any gene: 7. Primers: 60 Vbeta forward and 13 Jbeta reverse. Clones were read by immunoSEQ multiplex PCR, and TCRdb kept only the in-frame ones, dropping some. The sample records 90,000 or so clones, approximately 71% being singletons. The sequenced sample was PBMCs. This chain uses TRBV5-1 with TRBJ2-7, with 8 bases identical to TRBD2. The sequence came from a woman younger than 35 in good health and CMV-seropositive. This CDR3 is CASSTTAGVYEQYF. The DNA for the CDR3 is TGCGCCAGCAGCACCACAGCGGGAGTTTACGAGCAGTACTTC.